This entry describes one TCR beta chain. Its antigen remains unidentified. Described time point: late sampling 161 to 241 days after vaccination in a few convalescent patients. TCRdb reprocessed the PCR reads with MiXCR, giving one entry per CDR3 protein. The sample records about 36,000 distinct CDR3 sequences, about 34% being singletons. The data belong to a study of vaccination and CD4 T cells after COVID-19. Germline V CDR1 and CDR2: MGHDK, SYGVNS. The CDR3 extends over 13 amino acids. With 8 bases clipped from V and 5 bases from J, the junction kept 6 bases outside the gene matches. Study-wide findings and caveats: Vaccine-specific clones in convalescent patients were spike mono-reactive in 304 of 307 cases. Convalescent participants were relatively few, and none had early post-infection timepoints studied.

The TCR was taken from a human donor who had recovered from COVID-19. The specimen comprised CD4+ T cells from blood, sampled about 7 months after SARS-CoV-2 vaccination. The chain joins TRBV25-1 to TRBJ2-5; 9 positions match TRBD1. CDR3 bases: TGTGCCAGCGGACTCGGGACAGGGGAGACCCAGTACTTC. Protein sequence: CASGLGTGETQYF.